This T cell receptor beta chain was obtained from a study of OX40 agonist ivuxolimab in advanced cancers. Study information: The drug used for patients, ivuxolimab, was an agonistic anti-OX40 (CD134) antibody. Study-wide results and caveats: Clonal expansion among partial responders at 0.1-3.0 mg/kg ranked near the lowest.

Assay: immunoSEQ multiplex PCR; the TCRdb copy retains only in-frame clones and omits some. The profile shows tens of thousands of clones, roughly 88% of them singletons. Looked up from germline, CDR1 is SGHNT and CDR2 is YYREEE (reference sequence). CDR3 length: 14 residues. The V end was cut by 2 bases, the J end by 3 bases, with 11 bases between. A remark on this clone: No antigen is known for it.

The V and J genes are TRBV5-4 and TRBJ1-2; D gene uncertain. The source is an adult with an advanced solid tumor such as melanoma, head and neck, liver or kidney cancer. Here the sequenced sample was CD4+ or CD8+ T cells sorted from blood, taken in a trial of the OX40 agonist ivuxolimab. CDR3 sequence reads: CASSFEREYYGYTF. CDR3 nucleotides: TGTGCCAGCAGCTTCGAAAGGGAATACTATGGCTACACCTTC.